The 15 T cell receptor beta chains given below trace back to one sample, sequenced in a study of blood T cell repertoires in COVID-19. TCRdb keeps only in-frame clones here, not all; method: immunoSEQ multiplex PCR. This table has 250,000 or so clones, approximately 86% appearing once. Sample: peripheral blood. Receptors originate from a woman aged 25 to 39 with acute or convalescent COVID-19.

V is TRBV19 and J is TRBJ2-5; TRBD1 aligns across 10 bases. Germline V gene data show CDR1 as LNHDA and CDR2 as SQIVND (reference sequence). Trimming cost V 4 bases and J 4 bases; bases outside gene matches: 9. This CDR3 spans 16 amino acids. The DNA for the CDR3 is TGTGCCAGTAGTAGCGGGACAGGGGTTTTGCGAGAGACCCAGTACTTC. It codes for CASSSGTGVLRETQYF.

This clone came up a few times. The chain joins TRBV19 to TRBJ1-3; no clear D gene. V was shortened by 2 bases and J by 0 bases, with 8 bases between the two germline ends. This CDR3 region has 15 residues. Germline lookup yields CDR1 LNHDA and CDR2 SQIVND (reference sequence). The CDR3, as DNA: TGTGCCAGTAGTATATCCGCGCGCTCTGGAAACACCATATATTTT. Its translation: CASSISARSGNTIYF. The entire variable domain, with the rest obtained from reference TRBV19 and TRBJ1-3, is as follows: DGGITQSPKYLFRKEGQNVTLSCEQNLNHDAMYWYRQDPGQGLRLIYYSQIVNDFQKGDIAEGYSVSREKKESFPLTVTSAQKNPTAFYLCASSISARSGNTIYFGEGSWLTVV.

This chain joins TRBV29-1 and TRBJ2-2, with 7 positions matching TRBD1. CDR3 length: 14 amino acids. The V segment lost 2 bases and the J segment 4 bases; nucleotides outside the gene matches: 4. The germline V gene encodes CDR1 SQVTM and CDR2 ANQGSEA. The CDR3 sequence is CSVETGTVTGELFF. The CDR3 DNA reads TGCAGCGTTGAAACAGGGACAGTCACCGGGGAGCTGTTTTTT.

V and J are TRBV7-3 and TRBJ2-3; maybe TRBD1 (6 bases). V dropped 5 bases and J dropped 3 bases, with 18 bases sitting between them. In germline, CDR1 is SGHTA, CDR2 FQGTGA. This CDR3 is built from 16 residues. DNA for the CDR3: TGTGCCAGCAGCCCCAGGGGTGGGGTACGGACAGATACGCAGTATTTT. This gives the protein CASSPRGGVRTDTQYF.

The V call is TRBV11-3, the J call TRBJ2-5; 10 nucleotides agree with TRBD2. This CDR3 comprises 16 residues. Looked up from germline, CDR1 is SGHNT and CDR2 is YENEEA. The trim removed 1 base at V and 5 bases at J, leaving 7 bases unmatched. CDR3 in amino acids: CASSLVLAGDMETQYF. As DNA, the CDR3 is TGTGCCAGCAGCTTAGTCCTAGCGGGAGATATGGAGACCCAGTACTTC.

This sequence joins TRBV6-2 or TRBV6-3 and TRBJ2-7; TRBD2 matches 10 bases. The CDR3 extends over 16 amino acids. Unmatched junction bases numbered 6, after V lost 2 bases and J lost 2 bases. Germline V CDR1 and CDR2: MNHEY, SVGEGT. Written as DNA, the CDR3 is TGTGCCAGCAGTTACGTGGGACTAGCGAGTACCTACGAGCAGTACTTC. Translated: CASSYVGLASTYEQYF.

This chain uses TRBV7-3 with TRBJ2-3; TRBD2 matches 9 bases. V shed 4 bases, J shed 3 bases, and the junction held 2 bases outside the gene matches. Germline assignment: CDR1 SGHTA and CDR2 FQGTGA. The CDR3 sequence is 14 residues long. The DNA of the CDR3 is TGTGCCAGCAGCTCAGCGGGAGGAACAGATACGCAGTATTTT. It codes for CASSSAGGTDTQYF.

This chain links TRBV19 with TRBJ2-7; TRBD1 matches 7 bases. The CDR3 has 14 amino acids. Germline trimming cut 4 bases from V and 2 bases from J; bases unmatched to any gene: 5. Per germline, CDR1 LNHDA and CDR2 SQIVND (reference sequence). Here the CDR3 DNA reads TGTGCCAGTAGTACCTCCGGGACAGCCTACGAGCAGTACTTC. Residues: CASSTSGTAYEQYF.

The gene calls are TRBV21-1 and TRBJ1-4; the table names TRBD1, a call not compared with the DNA. TRBV21-1 is a listed pseudogene. The CDR3 is 15 residues long. The DNA of the CDR3 is TGTGCCAGCAGCGATAGACAGCGAATTAATGAAAAACTGTTTTTT. Amino acids: CASSDRQRINEKLFF.

The rearrangement joins TRBV10-3 to TRBJ2-5; D gene unclear. Per germline, CDR1 ENHRY and CDR2 SYGVKD. V was clipped by 1 base and J by 4 bases, with 4 bases between them. This CDR3 region has 12 residues. DNA of the CDR3: TGTGCCATCAGTGAGTTGCGAGAGACCCAGTACTTC. The encoded protein is CAISELRETQYF.

This chain connects TRBV9 to TRBJ2-3; 7 bases are shared with TRBD2. The CDR3 spans 15 residues. V was pared by 0 bases and J by 2 bases, with 3 bases of the junction left unmatched. In germline, CDR1 is SGDLS, CDR2 YYNGEE. The CDR3, as DNA: TGTGCCAGCAGCGTAGAACTAGCGACCACAGATACGCAGTATTTT. Residues: CASSVELATTDTQYF.

The rearrangement joins TRBV15 to TRBJ2-7; no reliable D call. V was trimmed by 0 bases and J by 0 bases, leaving 9 bases between them. The CDR3 totals 15 residues. Per germline, CDR1 LNHNV and CDR2 YYDKDF (reference sequence). CDR3 sequence: CATSRDPGSSYEQYF. The CDR3 region has the DNA TGTGCCACCAGCAGAGATCCAGGCAGCTCCTACGAGCAGTACTTC. Together with reference TRBV15 and TRBJ2-7, the CDR3 gives the full variable domain: DAMVIQNPRYQVTQFGKPVTLSCSQTLNHNVMYWYQQKSSQAPKLLFHYYDKDFNNEADTPDNFQSRRPNTSFCFLDIRSPGLGDTAMYLCATSRDPGSSYEQYFGPGTRLTVT.

The CDR3 nucleotides are TGCGCCAGCAGCCAAGTAGCGGGAGCCTCCCCCGGGGAGCTGTTTTTT. Translation: CASSQVAGASPGELFF. The gene calls are TRBV4-3 and TRBJ2-2; 9 nucleotides agree with TRBD2. The trim removed 1 base at V and 6 bases at J, leaving 6 bases unmatched. The CDR3 extends over 16 amino acids. Germline V lookup: CDR1 LGHNA, CDR2 YSLEER.

This chain connects TRBV6-5 to TRBJ1-4; perhaps TRBD1 as D (6 bases). The CDR3 has 15 residues. Deletions cut 8 bases from V and 7 bases from J, with 20 bases between. Germline-derived CDR1 and CDR2 are MNHEY and SVGAGI. The CDR3 loop reads CASAVSQGWIEKLFF. The CDR3 DNA follows: TGTGCCAGCGCCGTAAGCCAGGGGTGGATTGAAAAACTGTTTTTT.

The chain has TRBV27 and TRBJ2-6; TRBD1 matches at 7 bases. Trimming at V came to 5 bases and at J to 2 bases, leaving 12 bases not matched to a gene. Germline-derived CDR1 and CDR2 are MNHEY and SMNVEV (reference sequence). CDR3 size: 18 residues. CDR3 protein: CASSPVLNRGAGANVLTF. Written as DNA, the CDR3 is TGTGCCAGCAGTCCAGTCCTTAACAGGGGAGCTGGGGCCAACGTCCTGACTTTC.